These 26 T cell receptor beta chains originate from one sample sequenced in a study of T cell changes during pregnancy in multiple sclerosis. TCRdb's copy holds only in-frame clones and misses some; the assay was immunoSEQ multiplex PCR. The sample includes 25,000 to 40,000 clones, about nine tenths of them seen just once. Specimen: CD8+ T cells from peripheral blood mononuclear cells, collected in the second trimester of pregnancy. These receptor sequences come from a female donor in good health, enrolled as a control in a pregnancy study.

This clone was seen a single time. The CDR3, as DNA: TGTGCCAGAAGCCAGCGGGACAGGGGGACGGGGGCCAACGTCCTGACTTTC. It translates to CARSQRDRGTGANVLTF. This sequence joins TRBV5-3 and TRBJ2-6; 11 nucleotides align to TRBD1. TRBV5-3 is an ORF, and what it does is uncertain. With 4 bases clipped from V and 4 bases from J, the junction kept 7 bases outside the gene matches. The CDR3 runs 17 residues.

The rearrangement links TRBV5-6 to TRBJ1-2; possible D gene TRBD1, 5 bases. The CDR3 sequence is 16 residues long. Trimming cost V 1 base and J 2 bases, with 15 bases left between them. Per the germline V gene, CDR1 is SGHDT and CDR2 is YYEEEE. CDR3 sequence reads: CASSLSSGLVNYGYTF. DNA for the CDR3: TGTGCCAGCAGCTTGTCGTCAGGGCTTGTAAACTATGGCTACACCTTC.

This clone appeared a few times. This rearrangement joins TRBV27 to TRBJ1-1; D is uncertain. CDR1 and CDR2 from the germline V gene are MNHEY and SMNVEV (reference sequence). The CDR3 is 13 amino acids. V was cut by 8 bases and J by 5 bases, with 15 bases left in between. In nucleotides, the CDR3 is TGTGCCAGCTCGCCGGGATTAAGGACTGAAGCTTTCTTT. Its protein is CASSPGLRTEAFF.

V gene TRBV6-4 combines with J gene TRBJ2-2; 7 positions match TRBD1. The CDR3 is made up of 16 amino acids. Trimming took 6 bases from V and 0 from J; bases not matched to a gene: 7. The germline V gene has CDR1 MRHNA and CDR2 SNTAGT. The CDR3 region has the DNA TGTGCCAGCAGCCAAACGGGACAGTCGAACACCGGGGAGCTGTTTTTT. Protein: CASSQTGQSNTGELFF.

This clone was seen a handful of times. Here the CDR3 DNA reads TGTGCCAGCAGCTCCTCCCAGGGCTACGAGCAGTACTTC. Amino acids: CASSSSQGYEQYF. V usage is TRBV11-2 and J usage is TRBJ2-7; TRBD1 is a possible D gene (5 bases). Trimming shortened V by 4 bases and J by 3 bases, and 10 bases separated the two germline ends. CDR3 size: 13 residues. Germline V lookup: CDR1 SGHAT, CDR2 FQNNGV.

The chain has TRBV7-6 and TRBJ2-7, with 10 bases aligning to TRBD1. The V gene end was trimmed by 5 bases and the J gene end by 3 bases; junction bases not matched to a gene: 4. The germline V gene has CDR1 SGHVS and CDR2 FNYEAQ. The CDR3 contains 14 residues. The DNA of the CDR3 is TGTGCCAGCAGCGCCCGGGACAGGGGCTACGAGCAGTACTTC. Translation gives CASSARDRGYEQYF. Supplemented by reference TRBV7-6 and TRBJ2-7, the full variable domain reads GAGVSQSPRYKVTKRGQDVALRCDPISGHVSLYWYRQALGQGPEFLTYFNYEAQQDKSGLPNDRFSAERPEGSISTLTIQRTEQRDSAMYRCASSARDRGYEQYFGPGTRLTVT.

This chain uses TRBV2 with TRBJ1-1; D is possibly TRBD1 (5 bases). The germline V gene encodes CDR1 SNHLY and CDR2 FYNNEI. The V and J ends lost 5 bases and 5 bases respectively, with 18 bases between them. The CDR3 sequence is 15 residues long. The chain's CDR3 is CASSSPGGLGTEAFF. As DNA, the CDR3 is TGTGCCAGCAGTAGCCCGGGGGGTCTAGGAACTGAAGCTTTCTTT.

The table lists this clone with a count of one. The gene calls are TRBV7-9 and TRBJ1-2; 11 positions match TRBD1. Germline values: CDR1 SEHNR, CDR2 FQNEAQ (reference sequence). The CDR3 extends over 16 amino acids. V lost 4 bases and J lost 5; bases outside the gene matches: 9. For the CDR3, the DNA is TGTGCCAGCAGCTCGGGACAGGGGGGATTTGGATATGGCTACACCTTC. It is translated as CASSSGQGGFGYGYTF.

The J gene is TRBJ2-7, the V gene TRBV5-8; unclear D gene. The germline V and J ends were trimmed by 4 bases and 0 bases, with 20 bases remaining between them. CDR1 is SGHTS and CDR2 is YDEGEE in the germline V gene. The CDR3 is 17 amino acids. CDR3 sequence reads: CASSPQAAGYTSYEQYF. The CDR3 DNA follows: TGTGCCAGCAGCCCCCAGGCAGCAGGATACACCTCCTACGAGCAGTACTTC.

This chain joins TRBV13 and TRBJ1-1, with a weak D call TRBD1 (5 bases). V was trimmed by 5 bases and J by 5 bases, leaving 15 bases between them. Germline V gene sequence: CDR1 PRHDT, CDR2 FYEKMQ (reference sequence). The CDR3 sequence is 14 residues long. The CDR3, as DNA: TGTGCCAGCAGCCCCAGGGTCATGGGAACTGAAGCTTTCTTT. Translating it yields CASSPRVMGTEAFF.

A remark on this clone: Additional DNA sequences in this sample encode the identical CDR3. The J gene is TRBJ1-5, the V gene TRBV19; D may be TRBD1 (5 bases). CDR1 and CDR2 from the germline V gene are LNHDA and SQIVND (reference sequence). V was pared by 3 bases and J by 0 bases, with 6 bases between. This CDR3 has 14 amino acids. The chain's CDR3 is CASSIRDSNQPQHF. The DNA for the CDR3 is TGTGCCAGTAGTATCAGGGATAGCAATCAGCCCCAGCATTTT.

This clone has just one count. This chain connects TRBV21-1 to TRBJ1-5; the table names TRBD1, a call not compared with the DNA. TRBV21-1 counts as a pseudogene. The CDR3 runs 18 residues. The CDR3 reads CASSKTGREDGLGQPQHF. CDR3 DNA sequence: TGTGCCAGCAGCAAAACGGGCAGGGAAGACGGCCTCGGTCAGCCCCAGCATTTT.

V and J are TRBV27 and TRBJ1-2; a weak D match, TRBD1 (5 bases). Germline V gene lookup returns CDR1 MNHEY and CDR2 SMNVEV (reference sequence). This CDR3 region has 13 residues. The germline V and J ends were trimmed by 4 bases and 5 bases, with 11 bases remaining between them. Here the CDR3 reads CASSYGGVYGYTF. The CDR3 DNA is TGTGCCAGCAGTTATGGAGGGGTGTATGGCTACACCTTC.

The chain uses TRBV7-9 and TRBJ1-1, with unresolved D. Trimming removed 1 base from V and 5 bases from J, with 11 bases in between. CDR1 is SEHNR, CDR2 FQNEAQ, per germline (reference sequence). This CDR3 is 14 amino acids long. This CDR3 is CASSLGRRGTEAFF. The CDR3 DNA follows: TGTGCCAGCAGCTTAGGGAGGAGAGGAACTGAAGCTTTCTTT.

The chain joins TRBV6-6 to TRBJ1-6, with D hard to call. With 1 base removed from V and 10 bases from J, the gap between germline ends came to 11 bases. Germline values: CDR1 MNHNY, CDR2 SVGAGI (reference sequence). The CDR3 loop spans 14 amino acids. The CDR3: CASSYFRERSPLHF. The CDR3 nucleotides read TGTGCCAGCAGTTACTTTCGCGAGAGGTCACCCCTCCACTTT.

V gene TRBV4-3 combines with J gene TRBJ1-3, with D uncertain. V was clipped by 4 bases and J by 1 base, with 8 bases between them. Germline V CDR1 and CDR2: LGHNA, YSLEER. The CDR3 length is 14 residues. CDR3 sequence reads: CASSPSISGNTIYF. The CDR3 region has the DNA TGCGCCAGCAGCCCAAGCATATCTGGAAACACCATATATTTT.

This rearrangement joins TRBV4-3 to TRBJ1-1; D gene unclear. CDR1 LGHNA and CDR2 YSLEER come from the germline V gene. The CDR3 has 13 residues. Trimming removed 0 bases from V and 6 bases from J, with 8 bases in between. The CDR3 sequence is CASSQDRGSEAFF. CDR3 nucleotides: TGCGCCAGCAGCCAAGATCGGGGATCTGAAGCTTTCTTT.

The CDR3 coding sequence is TGTGCCAGTAGTATGACAGGGTCATCTGGGGCCAACGTCCTGACTTTC. It encodes CASSMTGSSGANVLTF. The chain combines TRBV19 with TRBJ2-6; 7 bases are a match to TRBD1. CDR1 and CDR2 (germline): LNHDA, SQIVND (reference sequence). The CDR3 totals 16 residues. V trimming: 3 bases; J trimming: 1 base; junction bases outside the gene matches: 3.

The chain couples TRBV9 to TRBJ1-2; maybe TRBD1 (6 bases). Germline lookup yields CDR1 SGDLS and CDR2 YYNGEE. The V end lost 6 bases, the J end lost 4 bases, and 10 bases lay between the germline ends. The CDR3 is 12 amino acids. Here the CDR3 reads CASKGGTYGYTF. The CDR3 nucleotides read TGTGCCAGCAAAGGGGGAACCTATGGCTACACCTTC.

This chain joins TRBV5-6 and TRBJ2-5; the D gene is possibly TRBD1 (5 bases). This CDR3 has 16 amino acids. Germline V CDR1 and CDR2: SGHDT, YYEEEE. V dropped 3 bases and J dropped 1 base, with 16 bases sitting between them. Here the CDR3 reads CASSSEAGPLQETQYF. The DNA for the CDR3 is TGTGCCAGCAGCTCCGAGGCAGGGCCACTCCAAGAGACCCAGTACTTC.

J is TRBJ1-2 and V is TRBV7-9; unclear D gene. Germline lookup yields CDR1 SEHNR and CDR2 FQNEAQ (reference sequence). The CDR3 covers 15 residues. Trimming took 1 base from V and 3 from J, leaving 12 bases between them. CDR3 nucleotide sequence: TGTGCCAGCAGCTTAGGTACACACCGGGACTATGGCTACACCTTC. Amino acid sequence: CASSLGTHRDYGYTF.

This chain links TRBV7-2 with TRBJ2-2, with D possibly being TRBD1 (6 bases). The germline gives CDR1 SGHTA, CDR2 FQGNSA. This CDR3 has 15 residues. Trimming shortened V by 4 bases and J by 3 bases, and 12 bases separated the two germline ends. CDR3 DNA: TGTGCCAGCAGCTCATGGGGGCTGGACACCGGGGAGCTGTTTTTT. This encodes CASSSWGLDTGELFF.

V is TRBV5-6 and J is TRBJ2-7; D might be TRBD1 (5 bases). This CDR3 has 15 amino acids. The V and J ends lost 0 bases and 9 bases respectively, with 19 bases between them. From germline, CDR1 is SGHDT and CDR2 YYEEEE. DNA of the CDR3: TGTGCCAGCAGCTTGGTTGTGACAGCACTACGAGGGCAGTACTTC. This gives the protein CASSLVVTALRGQYF.

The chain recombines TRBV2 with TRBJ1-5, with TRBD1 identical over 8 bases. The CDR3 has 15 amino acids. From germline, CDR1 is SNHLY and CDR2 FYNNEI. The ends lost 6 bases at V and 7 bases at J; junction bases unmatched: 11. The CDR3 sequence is CASSFDRGTRQPQHF. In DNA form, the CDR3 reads TGTGCCAGCAGCTTCGACAGGGGTACTCGGCAGCCCCAGCATTTT.

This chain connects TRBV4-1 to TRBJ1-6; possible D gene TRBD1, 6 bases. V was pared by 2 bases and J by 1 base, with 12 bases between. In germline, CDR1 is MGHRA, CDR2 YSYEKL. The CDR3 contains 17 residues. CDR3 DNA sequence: TGCGCCAGCAGCCAAAACAGGGTACAGTCCTATAATTCACCCCTCCACTTT. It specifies CASSQNRVQSYNSPLHF.

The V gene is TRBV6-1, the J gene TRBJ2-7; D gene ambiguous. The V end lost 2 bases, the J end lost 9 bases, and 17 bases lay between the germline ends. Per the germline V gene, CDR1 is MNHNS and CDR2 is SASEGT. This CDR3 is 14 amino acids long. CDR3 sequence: CASSERFGTSVQYF. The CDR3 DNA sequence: TGTGCCAGCAGTGAACGATTTGGTACGTCGGTGCAGTACTTC.